The T cell receptor beta chain under discussion was sequenced for a study of identical twins. Whole-study findings and limits: Modelling underestimated the level of out-of-frame TCR alpha sharing observed in monozygotic twins. Zero-insertion findings could be partly confounded by invariant cells (MAIT and iNKT cells).

With no exceptions, donors were healthy Caucasians. This CDR3 is built from 16 residues. J lost 0 bases, V lost 5 bases, and 8 bases had no gene match. Germline CDR1 reads MNHEY; CDR2 reads SMNVEV (reference sequence). This clonotype has more than one count but fewer than ten. Its antigen is as yet unknown. Using its own MiXCR run on the 5' RACE reads, TCRdb lists one record per CDR3 protein. The table has fewer than 800,000 distinct CDR3 sequences, under 8.5% seen once. These same data were also listed under a study on yellow fever vaccine responses in identical twins. This second study says: After vaccination, twins' T cell response reportedly seemed partly convergent, partly personalized.

The sequence came from a woman under 30 in good health. The J gene is TRBJ2-7, the V gene TRBV27, with 9 nucleotides matching TRBD1. Source material: PBMCs. The CDR3 here is CASSPSGTGSSYEQYF. In nucleotides, the CDR3 is TGTGCCAGCAGTCCATCCGGGACAGGGAGCTCCTACGAGCAGTACTTC.